What follows are 28 T cell receptor beta chains derived from one specimen sequenced in a study. Using its own MiXCR run on the 5' RACE reads, TCRdb lists one record per CDR3 protein. The profile shows around 57,000 distinct CDR3 sequences, roughly 30% of them singletons. Sequenced input: tumor-infiltrating memory CD4+ T cells sorted from the breast tumor. Specified subset: memory CD4+ T cells, CD4+CD45RO+CD25-. The receptors originated from a female donor with breast cancer.

The rearrangement links TRBV11-2 to TRBJ2-5; D is undetermined. Germline V gene sequence: CDR1 SGHAT, CDR2 FQNNGV. This CDR3 has 14 residues. Trimming pared 4 bases from V and 7 bases from J, leaving 16 bases between. Written as DNA, the CDR3 is TGTGCCAGCAGCTCGACATCGGGTGGAGCGACCCAGTACTTC. This translates into CASSSTSGGATQYF.

V is TRBV7-2 and J is TRBJ2-5, with a tentative D call TRBD2 (6 bases). This CDR3 contains 14 residues. The germline V gene has CDR1 SGHTA and CDR2 FQGNSA. The V gene lost 3 bases and the J gene lost 8 bases, with 16 bases spanning the gap. The CDR3 DNA is TGTGCCAGCAGCTTTCCTGGCGGGATTGATACCCAGTACTTC. It translates to CASSFPGGIDTQYF.

This clonotype came up a few times. V usage is TRBV9 and J usage is TRBJ2-7; D uncertain. Between the trimmed V and J ends, which lost 4 bases and 1 base, there was a span of 12 bases. Germline CDR1 and CDR2: SGDLS and YYNGEE. CDR3 length equals 14 residues. CDR3 DNA: TGTGCCAGCAGCACGGCGGCTCGGTCCTACGAGCAGTACTTC. Its translation is CASSTAARSYEQYF.

With respect to this clonotype: A much larger clone differs by one base, so this may be a read error. The chain carries TRBV7-9 and TRBJ2-3; 9 nucleotides align to TRBD2. The germline V gene encodes CDR1 SEHNR and CDR2 FQNEAQ (reference sequence). J lost 0 bases, V lost 5 bases, and 6 bases had no gene match. CDR3 length: 16 amino acids. In DNA form, the CDR3 reads TGTGCCAGCAGCCTTTCCCTAGCGGGGAGCACAGATACGCAGTATTTT. It yields the protein CASSLSLAGSTDTQYF.

This clonotype was seen only a few times. The chain employs TRBV5-1 and TRBJ2-7; possibly TRBD1 or TRBD2 for D (5 bases each). Germline V gives CDR1 SGHRS, CDR2 YFSETQ. V was cut by 4 bases and J by 2 bases, with 13 bases left in between. The CDR3 runs 14 residues. The CDR3 protein is CASSLRGTAYEQYF. As DNA, the CDR3 is TGCGCCAGCAGCCTGAGGGGAACGGCCTACGAGCAGTACTTC.

This clonotype was recorded a few times. V is TRBV20-1 and J is TRBJ1-5; weak D call: TRBD1 (5 bases). The CDR3 is 15 residues long. V shed 0 bases and J shed 5 bases, with 14 bases lying between them. Germline V lookup: CDR1 DFQATT, CDR2 SNEGSKA (reference sequence). The CDR3 protein is CSARDFLTGDQPQHF. For the CDR3, the DNA is TGCAGTGCTAGAGATTTCCTTACAGGAGATCAGCCCCAGCATTTT.

This clonotype was detected a few times. The chain has TRBV5-5 and TRBJ1-5; D not resolved. V was clipped by 4 bases and J by 1 base, with 15 bases between them. CDR3 length: 16 residues. The germline V gene encodes CDR1 SGHKS and CDR2 YYEKEE (reference sequence). The CDR3 DNA reads TGTGCCAGCAGCCGGACTGGGGATGGGAGCAATCAGCCCCAGCATTTT. This gives the protein CASSRTGDGSNQPQHF.

This chain links TRBV7-2 with TRBJ2-1; 8 nucleotides line up with TRBD2. The CDR3 sequence is 16 residues long. The junction had 11 bases not matched to a gene; V was cut back by 5 bases and J by 5 bases. In germline, CDR1 is SGHTA, CDR2 FQGNSA. The DNA of the CDR3 is TGTGCCAGCAGCGTAGGGGGGCTAGCGGGCAACAATGAGCAGTTCTTC. Amino acids: CASSVGGLAGNNEQFF. The full variable domain, with the rest looked up from reference TRBV7-2 and TRBJ2-1, is GAGVSQSPSNKVTEKGKDVELRCDPISGHTALYWYRQSLGQGLEFLIYFQGNSAPDKSGLPSDRFSAERTGGSVSTLTIQRTQQEDSAVYLCASSVGGLAGNNEQFFGPGTRLTVL.

The V gene is TRBV7-2, the J gene TRBJ1-2, with 7 bases matching TRBD1. J lost 5 bases, V lost 8 bases, and 8 bases had no gene match. Germline CDR1 and CDR2: SGHTA and FQGNSA. The CDR3 has 13 residues. CDR3 DNA sequence: TGTGCCAGCGGCCCTGACAGGGTATATGGCTACACCTTC. It is translated as CASGPDRVYGYTF.

This clonotype has just a few counts. This sequence joins TRBV12-3 or TRBV12-4 and TRBJ1-1, with unresolved D. The V end lost 7 bases, the J end lost 8 bases, and 14 bases lay between the germline ends. This CDR3 region has 12 residues. CDR3: CASTSPGGEAFF. Here the CDR3 DNA reads TGTGCCAGCACCTCCCCGGGAGGGGAAGCTTTCTTT.

This clonotype was detected a few times. The V and J genes are TRBV5-1 and TRBJ2-1; D unclear. Trimming stripped 1 base from V and 4 bases from J, with 6 bases between. Germline V gene data show CDR1 as SGHRS and CDR2 as YFSETQ. The CDR3 length is 13 residues. CDR3 in amino acids: CASSLFGYNEQFF. CDR3 DNA: TGCGCCAGCAGCTTGTTCGGGTACAATGAGCAGTTCTTC.

The chain recombines TRBV7-9 with TRBJ1-6; no reliable D call. Germline V gene sequence: CDR1 SEHNR, CDR2 FQNEAQ (reference sequence). The CDR3 consists of 15 residues. V was pared by 8 bases and J by 6 bases, with 17 bases between. CDR3 loop: CASQKGQSANSPLHF. Written as DNA, the CDR3 is TGTGCCAGCCAGAAAGGGCAATCTGCTAATTCACCCCTCCACTTT.

The V call is TRBV24-1, the J call TRBJ1-5; no definite D call. V lost 6 bases and J lost 6, with 14 bases in between. The CDR3 totals 14 residues. Germline CDR1 reads KGHDR; CDR2 reads SFDVKD. The CDR3 loop reads CATSSPDLGQPQHF. In nucleotides, the CDR3 is TGTGCCACCAGTTCCCCGGACCTCGGTCAGCCCCAGCATTTT.

The chain carries TRBV12-3 or TRBV12-4 and TRBJ2-1; possibly TRBD1 for D (5 bases). The CDR3 spans 13 residues. The V gene lost 6 bases and the J gene lost 9 bases, with 15 bases spanning the gap. CDR3 DNA sequence: TGTGCCAGCAGAGCTGGGGTTCAGGGTGAGCAGTTCTTC. Protein: CASRAGVQGEQFF.

The rearrangement uses TRBV5-6 and TRBJ1-1; D is ambiguous. The CDR3 sequence is 13 residues long. Per germline, CDR1 SGHDT and CDR2 YYEEEE. Trimming took 4 bases from V and 6 from J, leaving 13 bases between them. CDR3 sequence (DNA): TGTGCCAGCAGCGGGGATCGGGGTCCTGAAGCTTTCTTT. This encodes CASSGDRGPEAFF.

This clonotype was observed a handful of times. The rearrangement links TRBV11-2 to TRBJ2-2; a possible D gene is TRBD2 (5 bases). Germline CDR1 and CDR2: SGHAT and FQNNGV. V lost 1 base to trimming and J lost 6 bases, with 12 bases between them. The CDR3 is made up of 15 amino acids. Here the CDR3 DNA reads TGTGCCAGCAGCTTAGCCCGGGGAAGCGCCGGGGAGCTGTTTTTT. This gives the protein CASSLARGSAGELFF.

This clonotype is a singleton in its sample. The gene calls are TRBV29-1 and TRBJ2-5, with D possibly TRBD1 on 5 matching bases. This CDR3 has 13 amino acids. The ends were cut back, 1 base at V and 3 bases at J, with 9 bases in the middle. The germline gives CDR1 SQVTM, CDR2 ANQGSEA. The CDR3 DNA reads TGCAGCGTTGAAGGTCGCAGGGAAGAGACCCAGTACTTC. Its protein is CSVEGRREETQYF.

For this clonotype: At one of its ends the junction is not consistent with the germline gene, which may arise from a read error. V gene TRBV5-1 combines with J gene TRBJ1-1, with D possibly being TRBD1 (6 bases). Germline V gene sequence: CDR1 SGHRS, CDR2 YFSETQ. This CDR3 is built from 14 residues. As DNA, the CDR3 is TGCGCCAGCAGCTTTCAACAGGGTAGCACTGAAGCTTCCTTT. Protein product: CASSFQQGSTEASF.

This clonotype was observed a few times. The chain links TRBV12-3 or TRBV12-4 to TRBJ1-1, with 9 nucleotides matching TRBD1. This CDR3 comprises 14 residues. With V trimmed by 3 bases and J by 3 bases, 2 bases remained unmatched. CDR3 sequence (DNA): TGTGCCAGCAGTTTTAGGACAGGGGACACTGAAGCTTTCTTT. This codes for CASSFRTGDTEAFF.

The chain employs TRBV24-1 and TRBJ2-3, with no clear D. CDR3 length equals 13 residues. Germline V gene lookup returns CDR1 KGHDR and CDR2 SFDVKD. With 4 bases removed from V and 4 bases from J, the gap between germline ends came to 8 bases. This CDR3 is CATSESGPDTQYF. The CDR3 nucleotides are TGTGCCACCAGTGAGTCCGGCCCAGATACGCAGTATTTT.

This clonotype was detected only a few times. V usage is TRBV2 and J usage is TRBJ1-2; 9 bases line up with TRBD1. The germline V gene encodes CDR1 SNHLY and CDR2 FYNNEI. The CDR3 has 14 residues. J gave up 6 bases and V 6 bases, and 8 bases lay outside the gene matches. The CDR3 is CASRAPGQGHGYTF. As DNA, the CDR3 is TGTGCCAGCAGGGCACCGGGACAGGGACATGGCTACACCTTC.

This clonotype was picked up many times. The chain links TRBV28 to TRBJ2-7; a possible D gene is TRBD2 (5 bases). Trimming stripped 8 bases from V and 7 bases from J, with 15 bases between. This CDR3 spans 12 amino acids. Germline CDR1 is MDHEN and CDR2 is SYDVKM. CDR3 DNA: TGTGCCAGCCAAGATGGACTGAGAGAGCAGTACTTC. This sequence encodes CASQDGLREQYF.

This clonotype was recorded many times. The chain uses TRBV9 and TRBJ1-1; D remains unclear. Germline CDR1 SGDLS, CDR2 YYNGEE. Trimming removed 1 base at V and 1 base at J, with 5 bases between. This CDR3 has 13 amino acids. The CDR3 DNA is TGTGCCAGCAGCGTAATGGGGAACACTGAAGCTTTCTTT. Its protein product is CASSVMGNTEAFF. The full variable domain, rest sourced from reference TRBV9 and TRBJ1-1, is DSGVTQTPKHLITATGQRVTLRCSPRSGDLSVYWYQQSLDQGLQFLIQYYNGEERAKGNILERFSAQQFPDLHSELNLSSLELGDSALYFCASSVMGNTEAFFGQGTRLTVV.

A note on this clonotype: Compared with germline, one end of the junction differs, possibly owing to a read error. The V gene is TRBV18, the J gene TRBJ2-1; D is perhaps TRBD2 (5 bases). Looked up from germline, CDR1 is KGHSH and CDR2 is LQKENI. The CDR3 spans 13 residues. CDR3 protein: CTSEGANSNEQFF. As DNA, the CDR3 is TGTACCAGCGAGGGTGCGAATTCCAATGAGCAGTTCTTC. The whole variable domain, remainder taken from reference TRBV18 and TRBJ2-1, is NAGVMQNPRHLVRRRGQEARLRCSPMKGHSHVYWYRQLPEEGLKFMVYLQKENIIDESGMPKERFSAEFPKEGPSILRIQQVVRGDSAAYFCTSEGANSNEQFFGPGTRLTVL.

This clonotype occurred a few times. The chain recombines TRBV29-1 with TRBJ2-3, with D hard to call. CDR1 and CDR2 from the germline V gene are SQVTM and ANQGSEA. Deletions cut 8 bases from V and 5 bases from J, with 11 bases between. This CDR3 region has 11 residues. This CDR3 is CSPGWGDTQYF. For the CDR3, the DNA is TGCAGCCCCGGGTGGGGAGATACGCAGTATTTT.

V gene TRBV25-1 combines with J gene TRBJ1-6, with TRBD1 matching over 9 bases. Trimming removed 1 base from V and 10 bases from J; junction bases left unmatched: 5. This CDR3 is built from 15 residues. From germline, CDR1 is MGHDK and CDR2 SYGVNS. CDR3 DNA sequence: TGTGCCAGCAGTGAATCGGGACAGGGTAGCTCACCCCTCCACTTT. Amino acids: CASSESGQGSSPLHF. Drawing the rest from reference TRBV25-1 and TRBJ1-6, the complete variable domain is EADIYQTPRYLVIGTGKKITLECSQTMGHDKMYWYQQDPGMELHLIHYSYGVNSTEKGDLSSESTVSRIRTEHFPLTLESARPSHTSQYLCASSESGQGSSPLHFGNGTRLTVT.

This clonotype appeared a few times. V is TRBV7-2 and J is TRBJ2-3; no definite D call. Germline CDR1 and CDR2: SGHTA and FQGNSA. The CDR3 consists of 13 residues. V was shortened by 5 bases and J by 5 bases, with 11 bases between the two germline ends. CDR3 protein: CASSRWSGDTQYF. CDR3 nucleotide sequence: TGTGCCAGCAGCCGGTGGAGTGGAGATACGCAGTATTTT.

V is TRBV4-1 and J is TRBJ1-4; D not certain. Trimming left V 0 bases short and J 6 bases short, with 14 bases between. Germline V gene lookup returns CDR1 MGHRA and CDR2 YSYEKL. The length of the CDR3 is 16 residues. The CDR3 DNA follows: TGCGCCAGCAGCCAAGATATACCGGGTCGAGATGAAAAACTGTTTTTT. Encoded protein: CASSQDIPGRDEKLFF.